Reported below is one T cell receptor beta chain. Antigen specificity is unknown. This sample was taken from a study of T-cell reconstitution after alpha-beta-depleted transplantation in children. Unique molecular identifiers tagged the TCRbeta library. From the PCR reads, TCRdb called clonotypes with MiXCR, one entry per CDR3 protein. Of fewer than 750,000 distinct CDR3 sequences in the sample, more than 20% are singletons; the top ten hold around 36%. This CDR3 has 17 residues. V was pared by 0 bases and J by 1 base, with 15 bases between. Germline CDR1 is DFQATT and CDR2 is SNEGSKA (reference sequence). Findings of the study overall: The high TCRbeta diversity at day 60 in some patients came from surviving recipient T cells and thymic progenitors. By one year post-transplant, T-cell counts and diversity largely arose from T cells that were newly produced. Roughly two months post-transplant, alpha-beta T cells reportedly originated from several hundred graft clones that had expanded.

Sequencing was performed on PBMCs, taken before TCRalphabeta/CD19-depleted stem cell transplant. This receptor was identified in a boy in the first two years of life with Wiskott-Aldrich syndrome, due to receive a stem cell transplant. The genes are TRBV20-1 and TRBJ2-2, with a weak D call TRBD1 (6 bases). The CDR3: CSARDHHMTGNTGELFF. In DNA, the CDR3 is TGCAGTGCTAGAGACCACCATATGACAGGGAACACCGGGGAGCTGTTTTTT.